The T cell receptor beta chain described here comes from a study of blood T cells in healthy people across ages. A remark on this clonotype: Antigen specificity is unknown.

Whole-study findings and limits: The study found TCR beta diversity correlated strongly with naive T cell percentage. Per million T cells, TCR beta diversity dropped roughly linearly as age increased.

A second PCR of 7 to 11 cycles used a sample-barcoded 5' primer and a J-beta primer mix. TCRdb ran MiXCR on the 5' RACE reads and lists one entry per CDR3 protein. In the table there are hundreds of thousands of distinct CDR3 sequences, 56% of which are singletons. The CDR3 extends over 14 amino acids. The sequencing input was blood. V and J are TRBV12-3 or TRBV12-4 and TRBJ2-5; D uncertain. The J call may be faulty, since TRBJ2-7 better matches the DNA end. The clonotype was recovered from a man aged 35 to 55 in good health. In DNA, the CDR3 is TGTGCCAGCAGTCATCGACGGTCCAGCTACGAGCAGTACTTC. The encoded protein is CASSHRRSSYEQYF.